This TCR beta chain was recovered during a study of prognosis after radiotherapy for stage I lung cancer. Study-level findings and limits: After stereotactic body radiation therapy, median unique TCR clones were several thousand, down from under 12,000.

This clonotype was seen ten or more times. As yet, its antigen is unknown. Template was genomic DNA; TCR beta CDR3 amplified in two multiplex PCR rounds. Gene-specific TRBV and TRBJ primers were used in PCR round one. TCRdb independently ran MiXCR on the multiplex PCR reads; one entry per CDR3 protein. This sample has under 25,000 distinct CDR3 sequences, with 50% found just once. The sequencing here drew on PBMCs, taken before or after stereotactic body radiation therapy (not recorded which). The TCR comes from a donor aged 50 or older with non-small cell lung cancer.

In nucleotides, the CDR3 is TGTGCCAGCAGTGAAGTAGTGGCGGGAGGATCCCAAGAGACCCAGTACTTC. It encodes CASSEVVAGGSQETQYF. V gene TRBV6-2 or TRBV6-3 combines with J gene TRBJ2-5, with TRBD2 identical over 8 bases. Germline trimming cut 5 bases from V and 1 base from J; bases unmatched to any gene: 12. CDR1 and CDR2 (germline): MNHEY, SVGEGT. The length of the CDR3 is 17 residues.